Below, one T cell receptor (beta chain) is given with its context. Its antigen is undetermined. V gave up 1 base and J gave up 10 bases, with 11 bases separating them. CDR1 is ENHRY and CDR2 is SYGVKD in the germline V gene. The CDR3 loop spans 13 amino acids. In the PCR, 60 Vbeta and 13 Jbeta primers were used. Method: immunoSEQ multiplex PCR; TCRdb's copy keeps in-frame clones and lacks some. The sample yields hundreds of thousands of clones, about 66% seen once. The source of the sample is a study of cytomegalovirus exposure and HLA in healthy donors. Broader study findings: Rarity held for most TCR sequences, but there were some public TCRs that occurred in many donors.

Sequencing input: PBMCs. This sequence was found in a female donor in good health and CMV-seronegative. The gene calls are TRBV10-3 and TRBJ2-1; a possible D gene is TRBD1 (5 bases). The CDR3: CAISELPQEEQFF. The CDR3 coding sequence is TGTGCCATCAGTGAGTTGCCACAGGAGGAGCAGTTCTTC.